This T cell receptor beta chain originates from a study of blood T cell repertoires in COVID-19. Followed longitudinally, the Seattle patients had been enrolled during active infection. Original data processing: From reference gene primer amplification, estimates of nucleated cell counts were derived. Clones were read by immunoSEQ multiplex PCR, and TCRdb kept only the in-frame ones, dropping some. From that table come the V and J calls and clone size; the DNA was used to work out D and trimming. The sample consists of hundreds of thousands of clones, roughly 87% of them appearing once. CDR1 and CDR2 from the germline V gene are MGHRA and YSYEKL. V was clipped by 0 bases and J by 2 bases, with 17 bases between them. The CDR3 spans 17 residues.

Sequencing was performed on peripheral blood. V and J are TRBV4-1 and TRBJ2-7; D gene uncertain. This TCR came from a man younger than 35 with COVID-19, enrolled during active disease. The CDR3 nucleotides read TGCGCCAGCAGCCAAGATAAGTTTGGCCTCCCGACCTACGAGCAGTACTTC. Protein sequence: CASSQDKFGLPTYEQYF.